This TCR beta chain was obtained from a study of blood T cell repertoires in COVID-19. The CDR3 runs to 15 residues. Germline V gene data show CDR1 as SGHNT and CDR2 as YYREEE (reference sequence). The trim removed 1 base at V and 6 bases at J, leaving 4 bases unmatched. Authors' analysis steps: Reference gene primer amplification yielded estimated nucleated cell counts. Sequenced by immunoSEQ multiplex PCR; TCRdb stores in-frame clones only, minus some. The V and J calls and clone size are taken from that table; D and trimming were inferred from the DNA. Of approximately 120,000 clones in the sample, 88% are singletons; the top ten hold approximately 1.5%.

This TCR derives from a human donor in a cohort sampled during active COVID-19. J is TRBJ2-1 and V is TRBV5-4; TRBD1 matches 10 bases. The sequenced sample consisted of peripheral blood. The DNA of the CDR3 is TGTGCCAGCAGCTTGCGGACAGGGGGAGGCAATGAGCAGTTCTTC. It yields the protein CASSLRTGGGNEQFF.